A selection of T cell receptor beta chains follows, all from one sample in a study of shared clonotypes between healthy human individuals. TCRdb keeps only in-frame clones here, not all; method: immunoSEQ multiplex PCR. The sample includes approximately 530,000 clones, 90% to 97% of them seen just once. Sequenced material: naive CD4+ T cells sorted from blood. These receptors all stem from a woman aged 25 to 45 in good health. Each CDR3 is given with its conserved first and last residue. D genes are given only for firm matches. Only some rows state a clone size, as once, few, many or a class for expanded clones.

abundance: once; d_gene: TRBD1; v_gene: TRBV29-1; j_gene: TRBJ2-3; CDR3nt: TGCAGCGGAACGACAGGGGTGGGAACAGATACGCAGTATTTT; CDR3aa: CSGTTGVGTDTQYF
abundance: few; d_gene: .; v_gene: TRBV10-3; j_gene: TRBJ2-7; CDR3nt: TGTGCCATCAGGAACACGGACGACGAGCAGTACTTC; CDR3aa: CAIRNTDDEQYF
abundance: once; d_gene: .; v_gene: TRBV11-2; j_gene: TRBJ2-3; CDR3nt: TGTGCCAGCAGCTCCTACGGGAGTCCCACAGATACGCAGTATTTT; CDR3aa: CASSSYGSPTDTQYF
abundance: .; d_gene: .; v_gene: TRBV9; j_gene: TRBJ1-2; CDR3nt: TGTGCCAGCAGCGTAGAGTTAAAGGGTGGCTACACCTTC; CDR3aa: CASSVELKGGYTF
abundance: .; d_gene: .; v_gene: TRBV18; j_gene: TRBJ2-5; CDR3nt: TGTGCCAGCTCACCAGCGCCCCAAGAGACCCAGTACTTC; CDR3aa: CASSPAPQETQYF
abundance: once; d_gene: TRBD2; v_gene: TRBV7-9; j_gene: TRBJ2-1; CDR3nt: TGTGCCAGCAGCCCACTGGGACTAGCGGGACCCAATGAGCAGTTCTTC; CDR3aa: CASSPLGLAGPNEQFF
abundance: .; d_gene: .; v_gene: TRBV13; j_gene: TRBJ1-6; CDR3nt: TGTGCCAGCAGCTTAGGTGGTTCACCCCTCCACTTT; CDR3aa: CASSLGGSPLHF
abundance: .; d_gene: .; v_gene: TRBV5-1; j_gene: TRBJ2-6; CDR3nt: TGCGCCAGCGGTCCAGGGTTTGGGGCCAACGTCCTGACTTTC; CDR3aa: CASGPGFGANVLTF
abundance: .; d_gene: TRBD1; v_gene: TRBV6-5; j_gene: TRBJ1-1; CDR3nt: TGTGCCAGCAGTTACGACAGGGCCATGAACACTGAAGCTTTCTTT; CDR3aa: CASSYDRAMNTEAFF
abundance: .; d_gene: .; v_gene: TRBV19; j_gene: TRBJ1-1; CDR3nt: TGTGCCAGTAGTCTCCCGGCGAACACTGAAGCTTTCTTT; CDR3aa: CASSLPANTEAFF
abundance: .; d_gene: .; v_gene: TRBV2; j_gene: TRBJ1-5; CDR3nt: TGTGCCAGCAGGGACTTGGGATCCAGCAATCAGCCCCAGCATTTT; CDR3aa: CASRDLGSSNQPQHF
abundance: .; d_gene: .; v_gene: TRBV27; j_gene: TRBJ2-2; CDR3nt: TGTGCCAGCAGTAGGATAGGGTTTGGGAACACCGGGGAGCTGTTTTTT; CDR3aa: CASSRIGFGNTGELFF
abundance: .; d_gene: .; v_gene: TRBV6-1; j_gene: TRBJ2-7; CDR3nt: TGTGCCAGCAGTGAGCAGGGGAATCACGAGCAGTACTTC; CDR3aa: CASSEQGNHEQYF
abundance: .; d_gene: .; v_gene: TRBV6-1; j_gene: TRBJ2-7; CDR3nt: TGTGCCAGCAGTGAAAGGGCGGACAGATGGACCTACGAGCAGTACTTC; CDR3aa: CASSERADRWTYEQYF
abundance: .; d_gene: .; v_gene: TRBV6-6; j_gene: TRBJ1-2; CDR3nt: TGTGCCAGCAGTAAGGGGGGCTCGGTGGACTATGGCTACACCTTC; CDR3aa: CASSKGGSVDYGYTF
abundance: once; d_gene: TRBD1; v_gene: TRBV7-9; j_gene: TRBJ1-4; CDR3nt: TGTGCCAGCAGCTCCGGGACAGGACGAGGTGGTGAAAAACTGTTTTTT; CDR3aa: CASSSGTGRGGEKLFF
abundance: .; d_gene: .; v_gene: TRBV11-2; j_gene: TRBJ1-1; CDR3nt: TGTGCCAGCAGCTTAGTTTCGGGCGCGAACACTGAAGCTTTCTTT; CDR3aa: CASSLVSGANTEAFF
abundance: .; d_gene: .; v_gene: TRBV6-5; j_gene: TRBJ1-2; CDR3nt: TGTGCCAGCAGTTACTCGATCCGGGCCCAGGGGTACGGCTACACCTTC; CDR3aa: CASSYSIRAQGYGYTF
abundance: .; d_gene: .; v_gene: TRBV10-2; j_gene: TRBJ1-4; CDR3nt: TGCGCCAGCAGAGACCAGGGATTTGAAAAACTGTTTTTT; CDR3aa: CASRDQGFEKLFF
abundance: .; d_gene: TRBD2; v_gene: TRBV7-2; j_gene: TRBJ2-7; CDR3nt: TGTGCCAGCAGCCCTCCCCGGGGGCGGGAGGGTTCCTACGAGCAGTACTTC; CDR3aa: CASSPPRGREGSYEQYF
abundance: .; d_gene: TRBD2; v_gene: TRBV6-5; j_gene: TRBJ2-7; CDR3nt: TGTGCCAGCAGTTACTCCGGGACTAGCTCCTACGAGCAGTACTTC; CDR3aa: CASSYSGTSSYEQYF
abundance: .; d_gene: TRBD1; v_gene: TRBV7-6; j_gene: TRBJ2-1; CDR3nt: TGTGCCAGCAGCGAGATAACCGGGACAGGGGGCAATGAGCAGTTCTTC; CDR3aa: CASSEITGTGGNEQFF